This TCR beta chain was found in a study of shared clonotypes between healthy human individuals. Free of recent acute infections or vaccinations, the donors were healthy HIV-negative adults. Genomic DNA came from around 100 million PBMCs in unsorted samples. As for this clone: Its target is unknown.

General study findings and limits: Sequencing depth was expected to affect clonotype sharing among donors.

Genomic DNA from each subset was divided evenly over several immunoSEQ plates. Method: immunoSEQ multiplex PCR; TCRdb's copy keeps in-frame clones and lacks some. In the table there are about 530,000 clones, about 75% of which are singletons. This clonotype was obtained from a woman aged 40 to 50 in good health. Some clones in this sample may be carry-over from other donors' samples. The sequenced material came from PBMCs.

CDR3 in amino acids: CASSPSQGIHYGYTF. For the CDR3, the DNA is TGTGCCAGCTCACCATCACAGGGCATCCACTATGGCTACACCTTC. V gene TRBV18 combines with J gene TRBJ1-2; D is perhaps TRBD1 (6 bases). This CDR3 comprises 15 residues. Germline V gene sequence: CDR1 KGHSH, CDR2 LQKENI. V gave up 2 bases and J gave up 3 bases, with 13 bases separating them. Full variable domain (outside the CDR3, taken from reference TRBV18 and TRBJ1-2): NAGVMQNPRHLVRRRGQEARLRCSPMKGHSHVYWYRQLPEEGLKFMVYLQKENIIDESGMPKERFSAEFPKEGPSILRIQQVVRGDSAAYFCASSPSQGIHYGYTFGSGTRLTVV.